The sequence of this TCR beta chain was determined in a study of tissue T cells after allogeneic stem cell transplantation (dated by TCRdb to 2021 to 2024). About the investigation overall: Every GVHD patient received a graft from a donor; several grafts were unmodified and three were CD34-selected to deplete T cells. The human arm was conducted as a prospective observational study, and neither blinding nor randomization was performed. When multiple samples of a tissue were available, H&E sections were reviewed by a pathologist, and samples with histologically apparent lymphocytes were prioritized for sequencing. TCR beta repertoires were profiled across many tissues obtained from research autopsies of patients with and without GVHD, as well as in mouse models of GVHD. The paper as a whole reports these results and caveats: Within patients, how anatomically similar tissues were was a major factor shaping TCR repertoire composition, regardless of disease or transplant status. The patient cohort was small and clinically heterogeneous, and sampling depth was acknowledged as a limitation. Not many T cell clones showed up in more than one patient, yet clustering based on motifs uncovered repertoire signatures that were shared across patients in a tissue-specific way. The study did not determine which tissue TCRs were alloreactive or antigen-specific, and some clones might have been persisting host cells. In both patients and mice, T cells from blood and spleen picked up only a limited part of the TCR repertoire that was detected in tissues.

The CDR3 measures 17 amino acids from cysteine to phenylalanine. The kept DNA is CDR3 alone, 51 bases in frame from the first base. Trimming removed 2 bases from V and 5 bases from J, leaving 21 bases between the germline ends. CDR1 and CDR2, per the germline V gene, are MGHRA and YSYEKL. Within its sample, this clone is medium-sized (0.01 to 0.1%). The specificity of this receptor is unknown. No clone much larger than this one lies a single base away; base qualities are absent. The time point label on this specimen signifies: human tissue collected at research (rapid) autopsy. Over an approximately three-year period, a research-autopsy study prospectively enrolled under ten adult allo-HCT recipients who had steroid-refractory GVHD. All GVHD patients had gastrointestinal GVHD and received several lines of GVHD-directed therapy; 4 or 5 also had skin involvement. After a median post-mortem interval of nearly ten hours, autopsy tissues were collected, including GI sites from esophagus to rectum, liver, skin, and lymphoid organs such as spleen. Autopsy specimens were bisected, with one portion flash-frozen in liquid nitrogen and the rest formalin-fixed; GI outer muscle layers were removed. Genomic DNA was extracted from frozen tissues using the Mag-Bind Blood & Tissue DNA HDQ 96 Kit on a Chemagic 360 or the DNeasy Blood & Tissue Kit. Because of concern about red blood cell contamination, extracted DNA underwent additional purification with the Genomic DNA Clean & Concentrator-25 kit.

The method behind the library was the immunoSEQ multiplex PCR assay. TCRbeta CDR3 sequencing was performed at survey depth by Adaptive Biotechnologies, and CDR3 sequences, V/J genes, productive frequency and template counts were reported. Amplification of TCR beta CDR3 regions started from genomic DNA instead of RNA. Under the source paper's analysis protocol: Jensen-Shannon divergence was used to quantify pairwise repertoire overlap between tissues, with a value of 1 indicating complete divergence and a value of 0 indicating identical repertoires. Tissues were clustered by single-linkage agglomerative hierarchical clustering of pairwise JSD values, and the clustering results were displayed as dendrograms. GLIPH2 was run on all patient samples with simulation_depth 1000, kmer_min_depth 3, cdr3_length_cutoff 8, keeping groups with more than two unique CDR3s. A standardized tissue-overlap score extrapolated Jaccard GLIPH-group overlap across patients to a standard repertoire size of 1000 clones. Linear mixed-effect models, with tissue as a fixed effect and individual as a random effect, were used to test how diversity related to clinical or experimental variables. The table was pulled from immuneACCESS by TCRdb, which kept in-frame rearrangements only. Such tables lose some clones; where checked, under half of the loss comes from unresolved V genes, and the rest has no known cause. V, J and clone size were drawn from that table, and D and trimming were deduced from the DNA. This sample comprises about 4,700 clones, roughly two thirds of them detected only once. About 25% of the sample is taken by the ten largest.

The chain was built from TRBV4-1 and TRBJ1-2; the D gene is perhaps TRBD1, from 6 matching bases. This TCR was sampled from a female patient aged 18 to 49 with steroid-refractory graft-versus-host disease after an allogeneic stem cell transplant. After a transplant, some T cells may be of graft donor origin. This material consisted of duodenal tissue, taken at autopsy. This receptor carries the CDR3 CASSQSYRGQLPYGYTF. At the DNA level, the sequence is TGCGCCAGCAGCCAATCCTACCGTGGACAGCTTCCTTATGGCTACACCTTC.